This TCR beta chain was captured in a study of radiotherapy plus CTLA-4 blockade in lung cancer. About this clone itself: Antigen specificity is unknown.

Study-wide results and limits: Reports identified early blood T cell clone dynamics, with interferon-beta, as the best response predictor.

The method was immunoSEQ multiplex PCR; TCRdb's version includes in-frame clones alone and lacks a portion of them. Of roughly 50,000 clones in the sample, roughly 76% are singletons; the top ten hold 11%. The germline V gene encodes CDR1 SGHAT and CDR2 FQNNGV. CDR3 length: 15 residues. Trimming pared 5 bases from V and 1 base from J, leaving 14 bases between. The TCR sequence derives from a human donor with non-small cell lung cancer who had stable disease on radiotherapy plus ipilimumab. The rearrangement joins TRBV11-2 to TRBJ1-1; D unresolved. The sequencing here drew on peripheral blood, taken from a patient treated with radiotherapy plus ipilimumab. This CDR3 reads CASSPLRGWNTEAFF. CDR3 bases: TGTGCCAGCAGCCCTTTGAGAGGCTGGAACACTGAAGCTTTCTTT.